This T cell receptor beta chain was profiled in a study of blood T cell repertoires in COVID-19. The CDR3 covers 17 residues. With V trimmed by 4 bases and J by 0 bases, 6 bases remained unmatched. Germline V gives CDR1 SGDLS, CDR2 YYNGEE. The repertoire was sequenced with immunoSEQ multiplex PCR; TCRdb's copy has only in-frame clones and lacks some. The repertoire holds 250,000 to 300,000 clones, with almost 90% as singletons. The sequenced sample was peripheral blood. This chain joins TRBV9 and TRBJ1-4; 10 positions match TRBD1. This TCR was recovered from a woman aged 25 to 39 with COVID-19, enrolled during active disease. The CDR3 DNA reads TGTGCCAGCAGCCCCCGACAGGGGGCTTCAACTAATGAAAAACTGTTTTTT. This encodes CASSPRQGASTNEKLFF.